The clone carrying this T cell receptor (beta chain) occurred a few times. The antigen is unknown. The sample comes from a study of cytomegalovirus exposure and HLA in healthy donors. Findings and caveats of the study: For TCR beta chains, V- and J-gene trimming was later linked to a missense DCLRE1C variant.

Germline V gene sequence: CDR1 SNHLY, CDR2 FYNNEI. Trimming shortened V by 7 bases and J by 0 bases, and 11 bases separated the two germline ends. The length of the CDR3 is 14 residues. 60 Vbeta and 13 Jbeta primers were used in PCR. Assay: immunoSEQ multiplex PCR; the TCRdb copy retains only in-frame clones and omits some. The sample includes roughly 100,000 clones, around 76% seen only once; the top ten take about a tenth. Donors had nominal health at sampling but likely had unrecorded immune exposures. The V gene is TRBV2, the J gene TRBJ2-3, with a weak D call TRBD1 (6 bases). This TCR came from a woman aged 18-30 years in good health and CMV-seropositive. Sequencing input: PBMCs. Here the CDR3 reads CASTKGESTDTQYF. Written as DNA, the CDR3 is TGTGCCAGCACTAAGGGGGAAAGCACAGATACGCAGTATTTT.